Each of the 29 T cell receptor beta chains below was sequenced from the same sample in a study of hypomethylating agent response in myelodysplastic syndrome. Libraries were prepared by immunoSEQ multiplex PCR; TCRdb keeps only in-frame clonotypes and omits some of them. Altogether approximately 11,000 clones are present, 83% being singletons, with the ten largest covering roughly 4.2%. Specimen: bone marrow, collected before or after starting hypomethylating agent treatment for myelodysplastic syndrome (not recorded which). Every receptor here comes from a human donor with myelodysplastic syndrome.

This chain links TRBV7-3 with TRBJ1-2; TRBD1 agrees at 8 bases. Trimming cost V 2 bases and J 4 bases; bases outside gene matches: 3. In germline, CDR1 is SGHTA, CDR2 FQGTGA. This CDR3 is built from 14 residues. The CDR3: CASSLAGGGYGYTF. CDR3 DNA sequence: TGTGCCAGCAGCTTAGCAGGGGGCGGCTATGGCTACACCTTC. Variable domain in full (rest from reference TRBV7-3 and TRBJ1-2): GAGVSQTPSNKVTEKGKYVELRCDPISGHTALYWYRQSLGQGPEFLIYFQGTGAADDSGLPNDRFFAVRPEGSVSTLKIQRTERGDSAVYLCASSLAGGGYGYTFGSGTRLTVV.

The V gene is TRBV11-1, the J gene TRBJ2-2; D gene ambiguous. Germline CDR1 is SGHAT and CDR2 is FQDESV (reference sequence). The V end lost 1 base, the J end lost 4 bases, and 10 bases lay between the germline ends. This CDR3 region has 15 residues. The CDR3 DNA reads TGTGCCAGCAGCTTAGGCACTCATTTCACCGGGGAGCTGTTTTTT. It yields the protein CASSLGTHFTGELFF.

This clone was counted between two and nine times. The rearrangement links TRBV9 to TRBJ2-7, with D maybe TRBD2 (5 bases). Between the trimmed V and J ends, which lost 4 bases and 6 bases, there was a span of 20 bases. The CDR3 length is 15 residues. From germline, CDR1 is SGDLS and CDR2 YYNGEE. This CDR3 reads CASSPSVAGLGEQYF. DNA for the CDR3: TGTGCCAGCAGCCCCTCCGTTGCCGGACTCGGCGAGCAGTACTTC.

The chain employs TRBV2 and TRBJ2-2; 7 positions match TRBD2. Unmatched junction bases numbered 3, after V lost 5 bases and J lost 0 bases. This CDR3 is built from 15 residues. Germline loops: CDR1 SNHLY, CDR2 FYNNEI. CDR3 nucleotide sequence: TGTGCCAGCAGTAGGCTAGCGGCGAACACCGGGGAGCTGTTTTTT. Translating it yields CASSRLAANTGELFF.

The CDR3 coding sequence is TGCGCCAGCAGCCAAGAGGGGGTCAGGACCACAGATACGCAGTATTTT. Translated: CASSQEGVRTTDTQYF. The chain has TRBV4-1 and TRBJ2-3, with D perhaps being TRBD1 or TRBD2 (5 bases each). V was shortened by 0 bases and J by 2 bases, with 12 bases between the two germline ends. Per germline, CDR1 MGHRA and CDR2 YSYEKL. The CDR3 loop spans 16 amino acids.

The CDR3 sequence is CATSRDIALPSGNTIYF. CDR3 in DNA: TGTGCCACCAGCAGAGACATCGCTTTACCTTCTGGAAACACCATATATTTT. The J gene is TRBJ1-3, the V gene TRBV15; no clear D gene. Trimming pared 0 bases from V and 1 base from J, leaving 13 bases between. This CDR3 comprises 17 residues. Germline values: CDR1 LNHNV, CDR2 YYDKDF (reference sequence).

This sequence joins TRBV7-9 and TRBJ1-2; TRBD1 matches 10 bases. Germline V lookup: CDR1 SEHNR, CDR2 FQNEAQ (reference sequence). This CDR3 is built from 15 residues. With 3 bases clipped from V and 6 bases from J, the junction kept 7 bases outside the gene matches. CDR3 in DNA: TGTGCCAGCAGCTTCACGCAGACAGGGGGCCATGGCTACACCTTC. Translating it yields CASSFTQTGGHGYTF.

The chain carries TRBV27 and TRBJ2-4; TRBD1 agrees at 9 bases. CDR1 is MNHEY, CDR2 SMNVEV, per germline (reference sequence). V gave up 1 base and J gave up 0 bases; unmatched junction bases: 13. The length of the CDR3 is 20 residues. CDR3 in amino acids: CASSLYDPGQGTLAKNIQYF. In DNA, the CDR3 is TGTGCCAGCAGTTTATATGACCCGGGACAGGGAACCTTAGCCAAAAACATTCAGTACTTC.

J is TRBJ2-1 and V is TRBV5-3; a weak D match, TRBD2 (6 bases). TRBV5-3 is labeled an ORF, and its function is uncertain. This CDR3 spans 16 amino acids. Trimming removed 0 bases from V and 4 bases from J, with 14 bases in between. The CDR3, as DNA: TGTGCCAGAAGCTTGGGGATGGGGGGAGTGTACAATGAGCAGTTCTTC. It codes for CARSLGMGGVYNEQFF.

This clone was recorded only once. This chain connects TRBV19 to TRBJ1-2; the D gene is possibly TRBD1 (5 bases). This CDR3 has 13 residues. Per the germline V gene, CDR1 is LNHDA and CDR2 is SQIVND (reference sequence). V was trimmed by 10 bases and J by 6 bases, leaving 18 bases between them. This CDR3 is CATYQGTVHGYTF. DNA for the CDR3: TGTGCCACTTATCAAGGGACGGTTCATGGCTACACCTTC.

CDR3 sequence (DNA): TGTGCCAGCGCCCCTCGGGGGGGGCTGCAAGAGACCCAGTACTTC. Amino acid sequence: CASAPRGGLQETQYF. This rearrangement joins TRBV28 to TRBJ2-5; 8 nucleotides match TRBD2. The CDR3 length is 15 residues. The germline gives CDR1 MDHEN, CDR2 SYDVKM. The junction had 10 bases not matched to a gene; V was cut back by 8 bases and J by 2 bases.

The chain combines TRBV6-5 with TRBJ1-2; unclear D gene. The V gene lost 8 bases and the J gene lost 5 bases, with 18 bases spanning the gap. There are 14 residues in the CDR3. Germline-derived CDR1 and CDR2 are MNHEY and SVGAGI. The CDR3 region is CASRKGGRYYGYTF. The CDR3 DNA reads TGTGCCAGCCGGAAGGGAGGGCGCTATTATGGCTACACCTTC.

The rearrangement uses TRBV11-3 and TRBJ2-2; TRBD2 aligns across 9 bases. The CDR3 length is 14 residues. Germline CDR1 SGHNT, CDR2 YENEEA. Trimming at V came to 4 bases and at J to 4 bases, leaving 1 base not matched to a gene. CDR3 coding DNA: TGTGCCAGCAGCTCGACTAGCGGCACCGGGGAGCTGTTTTTT. This gives the protein CASSSTSGTGELFF. Drawing the rest from reference TRBV11-3 and TRBJ2-2, the complete variable domain is EAGVVQSPRYKIIEKKQPVAFWCNPISGHNTLYWYLQNLGQGPELLIRYENEEAVDDSQLPKDRFSAERLKGVDSTLKIQPAELGDSAVYLCASSSTSGTGELFFGEGSRLTVL.

The V and J genes are TRBV4-1 and TRBJ2-3, with TRBD2 as a possible D gene (6 bases). Germline V gene lookup returns CDR1 MGHRA and CDR2 YSYEKL. The ends were cut back, 0 bases at V and 2 bases at J, with 12 bases in the middle. CDR3 length: 16 residues. The CDR3 DNA follows: TGCGCCAGCAGCCAAGAGGAACGGCGGGACACAGATACGCAGTATTTT. It codes for CASSQEERRDTDTQYF.

This clone appeared a few times. J is TRBJ2-3 and V is TRBV9, with 13 bases aligning to TRBD2. The V segment lost 0 bases and the J segment 6 bases; nucleotides outside the gene matches: 4. The CDR3 has 16 residues. Germline values: CDR1 SGDLS, CDR2 YYNGEE. The CDR3 protein is CASSVDTSGGVDTQYF. CDR3 in DNA: TGTGCCAGCAGCGTAGACACTAGCGGGGGGGTTGATACGCAGTATTTT.

The genes are TRBV7-2 and TRBJ2-7; TRBD1 matches 8 bases. CDR1 and CDR2 (germline): SGHTA, FQGNSA. This CDR3 comprises 14 residues. V shed 4 bases and J 7 bases; nucleotides not matched to a gene: 9. The CDR3 is CASSWTGRSGEQYF. DNA for the CDR3: TGTGCCAGCAGCTGGACAGGGAGGTCGGGGGAGCAGTACTTC.

The chain joins TRBV5-1 to TRBJ2-3; D is uncertain. Looked up from germline, CDR1 is SGHRS and CDR2 is YFSETQ. The CDR3 has 17 amino acids. The ends were cut back, 3 bases at V and 0 bases at J, with 17 bases in the middle. The CDR3 bases are TGCGCCAGCAGCTCACGGGCCCAAAGTTTTAGCACAGATACGCAGTATTTT. Translated: CASSSRAQSFSTDTQYF.

V is TRBV4-1 and J is TRBJ2-3; D gene uncertain. Germline CDR1 reads MGHRA; CDR2 reads YSYEKL. The germline V and J ends were trimmed by 6 bases and 6 bases, with 13 bases remaining between them. The CDR3 runs 13 residues. The CDR3 spells CASSITPRDTQYF. In nucleotides, the CDR3 is TGCGCCAGCAGTATCACCCCTCGGGATACGCAGTATTTT.

This chain uses TRBV12-5 with TRBJ2-1; 7 nucleotides agree with TRBD2. The length of the CDR3 is 14 residues. CDR1 is LGHNT, CDR2 FRNRAP, per germline. V lost 0 bases to trimming and J lost 4 bases; unmatched junction nucleotides: 0. This CDR3 reads CASGLVGGYNEQFF. In DNA, the CDR3 is TGTGCTAGTGGTTTGGTCGGGGGGTACAATGAGCAGTTCTTC. Variable domain in full (rest from reference TRBV12-5 and TRBJ2-1): DARVTQTPRHKVTEMGQEVTMRCQPILGHNTVFWYRQTMMQGLELLAYFRNRAPLDDSGMPKDRFSAEMPDATLATLKIQPSEPRDSAVYFCASGLVGGYNEQFFGPGTRLTVL.

This clone was counted only a few times. The chain combines TRBV18 with TRBJ1-2, with D tentatively TRBD1 (5 bases). Trimming shortened V by 1 base and J by 10 bases, and 13 bases separated the two germline ends. Germline V gene sequence: CDR1 KGHSH, CDR2 LQKENI. The CDR3 runs to 13 residues. CDR3 sequence: CASSPLRGGAYTF. The CDR3 nucleotides read TGTGCCAGCTCACCACTGAGAGGTGGGGCCTACACCTTC.

The V call is TRBV7-8, the J call TRBJ2-7; D is perhaps TRBD1 or TRBD2 (7 bases each). Trimming took off 5 bases at V and 7 bases at J, with 12 bases between the two ends. Looked up from germline, CDR1 is SGHVS and CDR2 is FQNEAQ. The CDR3 covers 12 residues. CDR3 nucleotides: TGTGCCAGCAGCGATCAGGGGGGGGAGCAGTACTTC. It specifies CASSDQGGEQYF. Full variable domain (outside the CDR3, taken from reference TRBV7-8 and TRBJ2-7): GAGVSQSPRYKVAKRGQDVALRCDPISGHVSLFWYQQALGQGPEFLTYFQNEAQLDKSGLPSDRFFAERPEGSVSTLKIQRTQQEDSAVYLCASSDQGGEQYFGPGTRLTVT.

This rearrangement joins TRBV5-1 to TRBJ2-5; 8 bases agree with TRBD1. CDR3 length equals 16 residues. CDR1 SGHRS and CDR2 YFSETQ come from the germline V gene. Trimming cost V 1 base and J 5 bases; bases outside gene matches: 10. The chain's CDR3 is CASSLSGQGQEETQYF. The CDR3 DNA is TGCGCCAGCAGCTTGAGTGGACAGGGCCAGGAGGAGACCCAGTACTTC.

V usage is TRBV4-2 and J usage is TRBJ2-1, with 9 bases that match TRBD2. The J segment lost 6 bases and the V segment lost 2 bases, leaving 11 bases of the junction unmatched. The CDR3 loop spans 17 amino acids. Germline V gene sequence: CDR1 LGHNA, CDR2 YNFKEQ. The CDR3 DNA is TGTGCCAGCAGCCAATCAAGGGGTAGCGGGGGCCGCAATGAGCAGTTCTTC. Its protein product is CASSQSRGSGGRNEQFF.

Notes on this clone: Compared with germline, one end of the junction differs, possibly owing to a read error. The rearrangement links TRBV5-1 to TRBJ2-5; tentative D call: TRBD2 (5 bases). Germline V lookup: CDR1 SGHRS, CDR2 YFSETQ. This CDR3 is built from 14 residues. The CDR3 DNA reads as TGCGCCGGCAGCAAGGGAGATGCTCAAGAGACCCAGTACTTC. This sequence encodes CAGSKGDAQETQYF.

The V gene is TRBV19, the J gene TRBJ2-2; D gene uncertain. Trimming removed 7 bases at V and 6 bases at J, with 9 bases between. Germline V lookup: CDR1 LNHDA, CDR2 SQIVND (reference sequence). The CDR3 consists of 12 residues. CDR3 loop: CASNKAPGELFF. CDR3 coding DNA: TGTGCCAGTAACAAGGCACCCGGGGAGCTGTTTTTT.

This chain uses TRBV28 with TRBJ2-7, with a weak D call TRBD1 (5 bases). CDR3 length: 14 residues. Per the germline V gene, CDR1 is MDHEN and CDR2 is SYDVKM. With 3 bases removed from V and 4 bases from J, the gap between germline ends came to 13 bases. This CDR3 reads CASSFQRQFYEQYF. DNA for the CDR3: TGTGCCAGCAGTTTCCAACGACAGTTTTACGAGCAGTACTTC.

The chain carries TRBV20-1 and TRBJ1-2; D is undetermined. Germline V gene lookup returns CDR1 DFQATT and CDR2 SNEGSKA (reference sequence). The CDR3 is 11 amino acids. Trimming removed 6 bases from V and 4 bases from J, with 9 bases in between. CDR3 sequence reads: CSAGFGYGYTF. CDR3 sequence (DNA): TGCAGTGCCGGTTTTGGCTATGGCTACACCTTC.

The gene calls are TRBV7-6 and TRBJ2-5; D unresolved. The V end was cut by 5 bases, the J end by 3 bases, with 13 bases between. Germline CDR1 SGHVS, CDR2 FNYEAQ. The CDR3 covers 14 residues. CDR3 in DNA: TGTGCCAGCAGCCTCACCCCGGGTAAAGAGACCCAGTACTTC. This codes for CASSLTPGKETQYF.

The V and J genes are TRBV2 and TRBJ1-1, with D hard to call. CDR3 size: 13 residues. CDR1 is SNHLY, CDR2 FYNNEI, per germline. V gave up 9 bases and J gave up 0 bases, with 11 bases separating them. CDR3 protein: CASNENMNTEAFF. Here the CDR3 DNA reads TGTGCCAGTAACGAAAACATGAACACTGAAGCTTTCTTT.